Listed below are T cell receptor beta chains from one sample, sequenced in a study of memory CD4+ T cells and cytomegalovirus serostatus. Assay: immunoSEQ multiplex PCR; the TCRdb copy retains only in-frame clones and omits some. The data show around 63,000 clones, about 76% seen once. The specimen sequenced was memory CD4+ T cells from blood. These receptors came from an adult in good health and CMV-seropositive. Each CDR3 is given with its conserved first and last residue. Clone size, where shown, is once, few, many, or a class for clones that have expanded.

size | V | CDR3
- | TRBV6-4 | CASSEFGGGRDNEQFF
- | TRBV7-7 | CASSLGGGQGYEQYF
- | TRBV7-3 | CASSLSSGANVLTF
- | TRBV11-1 | CASSFSPITGTAYYEQYF
- | TRBV2 | CASSPDGLGSYEQYF
- | TRBV9 | CASSEGATSGAFF
- | TRBV10-3 | CAIKLAGTDTQYF
- | TRBV6-6 | CASSQGQGSNQPQHF
- | TRBV18 | CASSPPLGGRDTEAFF
- | TRBV7-3 | CASSLNPGLAGETQYF
- | TRBV27 | CASSAGQARYNSPLHF
- | TRBV5-4 | CASSLDTGTGELFF
- | TRBV5-8 | CASSFSMGAYGYTF
- | TRBV4-1 | CASSQSPLQVGEKLFF
- | TRBV5-6 | CASSRVGLAGRDEQFF
few | TRBV6-1 | CASSEGGLNTEAFF
- | TRBV6-5 | CASSYTGLRTEAFF
- | TRBV5-6 | CAGDGLAGGPVLEQYF
- | TRBV28 | CASSPPSGRETQYF
- | TRBV5-6 | CASSVTGNQETQYF
- | TRBV6-1 | CASSFLDTQYF
- | TRBV10-3 | CAISGPPGQGALDEQFF
- | TRBV28 | CASTWIGQGATEAFF
- | TRBV19 | CASSRDRGSNQPQHF
- | TRBV2 | CASSASSRSTADTQYF
- | TRBV23-1 | CASSQLVLWIAGHYEQYF
- | TRBV19 | CASSIDWDTGELFF
- | TRBV6-5 | CASSLMGQSFYGYTF